This T cell receptor (beta chain) was captured by sequencing in a study of T-cell memory formation after mild COVID-19. This clonotype was counted between two and nine times. Its antigen is not identified. TCRdb passed the 5' RACE reads through MiXCR, listing each CDR3 protein once. The sample records 530,000 or so distinct CDR3 sequences, roughly 17% being singletons. The CDR3 sequence is 17 residues long. Germline CDR1 reads SGHAT; CDR2 reads FQNNGV. V lost 5 bases and J 1 base, leaving 21 bases between the germline ends. Overall study results and limits: A second wave expanding day 15 to 37 was CD4+-biased; contracting clones were balanced.

The V call is TRBV11-2, the J call TRBJ2-7; tentatively, D is TRBD2 (6 bases). Sequenced input: PBMCs or a T cell subset sorted from them (not recorded which). The TCR sequence derives from an adult woman who had mild COVID-19 (a few samples of this study predate the infection). Cell type and time point are not known. This chain's CDR3 is CASSLSLLRDSSYEQYF. CDR3 bases: TGTGCCAGCAGCCTAAGCCTGCTCCGGGACTCGTCCTACGAGCAGTACTTC.